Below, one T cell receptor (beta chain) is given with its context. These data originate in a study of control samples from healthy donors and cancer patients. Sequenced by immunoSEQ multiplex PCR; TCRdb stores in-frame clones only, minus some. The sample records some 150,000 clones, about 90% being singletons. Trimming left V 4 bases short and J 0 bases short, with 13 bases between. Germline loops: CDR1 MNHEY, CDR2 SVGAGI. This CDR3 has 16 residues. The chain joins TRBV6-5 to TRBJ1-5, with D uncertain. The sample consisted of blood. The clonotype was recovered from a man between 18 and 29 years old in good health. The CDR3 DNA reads TGTGCCAGCAGTTCAGACGACCCTTATAGCAATCAGCCCCAGCATTTT. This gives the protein CASSSDDPYSNQPQHF.